This section outlines one T cell receptor beta chain sequence together with its context. Measured with immunoSEQ multiplex PCR; TCRdb has only the in-frame clones, and not every one. Seen here are over 50,000 clones, 86% observed once, and the top ten hold approximately 12%. These data originate in a study of blood T cell repertoires in COVID-19. About the study: Collection of acute and convalescent COVID-19 samples took place in the United States, Italy and Spain.

The sequence came from a man between 70 and 80 years old with active COVID-19. What was sequenced was peripheral blood.

Written as DNA, the CDR3 is TGTGCCAGCAGCCAAGGGGCGTGGAAGACCCAGTACTTC. Residues: CASSQGAWKTQYF. V usage is TRBV14 and J usage is TRBJ2-5; the D is unclear. Germline V gives CDR1 SGHDN, CDR2 FVKESK. V gave up 1 base and J gave up 6 bases, with 9 bases separating them. The CDR3 has 13 residues.